This TCR beta chain emerged from a study of shared clonotypes between healthy human individuals (dated by TCRdb to about 2020). In terms of the full investigation: Three men and two women, aged 18 to 49 years, made up the cohort. For each donor, CD4 naive and CD4 memory were each given three plates, CD8 naive was given two plates, and CD8 memory was given one plate. To estimate repertoire size and how much clonotypes are shared between individuals, the study performed deep sequencing of blood TCR repertoires from roughly five healthy adults. To increase sequencing depth and limit assay-specific biases, TCR repertoire library preparation and sequencing were carried out by different laboratories using diverse techniques. Between about 0.94 and 8.9 billion PBMCs per donor were obtained by leukapheresis.

The paper's findings and limits, for the study overall: The genetic and exposure-history diversity represented was limited by the small number of donors. When four donors were compared, the shared fraction of clonotypes was about 5% for naive CD4, about 4% for naive CD8, 2.3% for memory CD4, and 0.4% for memory CD8. Naive subsets generally had larger estimated clonotype richness than memory subsets. Compared with non-shared clonotypes, clonotypes shared by all four sorted-subset donors had higher generation probabilities. Based on pairwise subsampling, the degree of clonotype sharing among donors was expected to be affected by sequencing depth. Only blood was sampled, and tissue TCR repertoires likely differ from those in blood. Rarefaction of sorted-subset datasets indicated incomplete sequencing despite the large sequencing depth.

TCR CDR3 regions were amplified from genomic DNA by multiplex PCR using the deep immunoSEQ assay. Extracted genomic DNA from each cell subset was distributed evenly across all wells of several immunoSEQ 96-well plates, and each plate was treated as a replicate. Each replicate PCR for sorted subsets received roughly 0.2 ug genomic DNA, equal to 28,000 or so T cell genomes. Purified libraries were measured with a Qubit 3.0 fluorometer, size-checked on a Bioanalyzer 2100, and measured again with the KAPA Library Quantification kit. Each immunoSEQ 96-well plate was sequenced on its own single-read 150-cycle Illumina NextSeq 550 flow cell. In the source study's methods: Because the immunoSEQ output held only junctional sequences and lacked quality scores, the filtering could not match the filtering applied to full-length reads. To assign V/J genes and CDR3, sequences were annotated using PyIR, a Python wrapper for IgBLAST v1.9, with IMGT germline references. Reads were removed for weak V/J assignments (E-value above 1e-6), missing CDR3, stop codons, out-of-frame junctions, or ambiguous translated residues. V3J clonotypes were defined by identical inferred V gene, J gene, and CDR3 amino acid sequence. Percentage overlap between repertoires was computed as shared unique clonotypes divided by the size of the smaller repertoire. Richness of each repertoire was evaluated using RTK rarefaction, the Chao1 estimator, and Recon v2.1 estimates of unobserved clonotypes. OLGA was used to compute generation probabilities for all TCRbeta clonotypes that the gDNA method yielded from four donors. In TCRdb, the immuneACCESS table is reduced to in-frame sequences with V and J assigned. These tables do not hold every clone; where another copy was compared, an unresolved V gene accounts for under half, and the others remain unexplained. V, J and clone size reflect that table, while D and trimming were determined from the DNA. The sample table contains approximately 710,000 clones; only one count was recorded for around 91% of them. The leading ten clones occupy about 34% of the sample.

The germline V gene (reference sequence) supplies CDR1 LNHDA and CDR2 SQIVND. The CDR3 sequence holds 15 residues, the cysteine and phenylalanine included. The CDR3 DNA has 45 bases and is translated from base 1. Trimming at the junction amounts to 6 bases on V and 2 bases on J, and the germline ends lie 16 bases apart. Details on this clone: Its cognate antigen has yet to be identified. No base-level quality is on record; no much larger clone is a single base apart.

Healthy HIV-negative adults with no recently reported acute infections or vaccinations were included as donors. Every donor was a Caucasian adult living in Nashville, Tennessee, USA. CD8 memory samples combined magnetically selected CD45RO+ cells with CCR7-negative CD45RA+ effector memory (TemRA) cells. After blood collection by leukapheresis, PBMCs were isolated using Ficoll-Histopaque density gradient centrifugation and then cryopreserved in the vapor phase of liquid nitrogen. Analytical flow cytometry was used to check the purity and quantity of each magnetically sorted T cell population. Genomic DNA was isolated from each sorted fraction and quantified by UV absorbance on a Nanodrop 2000c.

The sequencing input was memory CD8+ T cells from PBMCs. The cell subset or site label on this specimen signifies: CD45RO+ cells pooled with CCR7-negative TemRA cells. The TCR sequence derives from a man between 18 and 35 years old in good health. Some clones in this sample may be carry-over from other donors' samples. The receptor chain draws on TRBV19 and TRBJ1-1; no D gene can be assigned with confidence. The CDR3 region: CASRTGSRLNTEAFF. The DNA sequence is given as TGTGCCAGTAGGACGGGGAGCCGCCTCAACACTGAAGCTTTCTTT.